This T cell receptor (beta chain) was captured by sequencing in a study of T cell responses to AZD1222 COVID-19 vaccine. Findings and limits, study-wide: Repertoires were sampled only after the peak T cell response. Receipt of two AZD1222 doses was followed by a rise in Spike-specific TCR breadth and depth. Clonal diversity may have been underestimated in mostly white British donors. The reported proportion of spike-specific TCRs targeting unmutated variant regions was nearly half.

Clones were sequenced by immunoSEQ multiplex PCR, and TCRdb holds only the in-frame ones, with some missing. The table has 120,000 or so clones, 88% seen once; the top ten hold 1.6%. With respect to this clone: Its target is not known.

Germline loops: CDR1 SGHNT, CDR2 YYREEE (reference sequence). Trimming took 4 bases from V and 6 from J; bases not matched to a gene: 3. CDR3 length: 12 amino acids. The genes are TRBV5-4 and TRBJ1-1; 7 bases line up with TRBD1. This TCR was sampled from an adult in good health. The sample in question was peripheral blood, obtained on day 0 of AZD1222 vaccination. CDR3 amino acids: CASSEQGPEAFF. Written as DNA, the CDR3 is TGTGCCAGCAGCGAACAGGGGCCTGAAGCTTTCTTT.